These 3 T cell receptor beta chains were sequenced from one sample in a study of long-term antiretroviral therapy in people with HIV. The run of the v3.0 immunoSEQ assay was at survey level. The repertoire was sequenced with immunoSEQ multiplex PCR; TCRdb's copy has only in-frame clones and lacks some. Of some 24,000 clones listed, roughly 86% were seen once; the top ten hold 5% to 6.5%. Sequenced material: unsorted PBMCs, taken 4.4 years after starting antiretroviral therapy. These receptors originate from a man aged 25 to 45 with HIV.

This clone was seen a handful of times. The genes are TRBV4-3 and TRBJ1-4, with no clear D. The germline V and J ends were trimmed by 1 base and 8 bases, with 11 bases remaining between them. Germline CDR1 reads LGHNA; CDR2 reads YSLEER. This CDR3 is 14 amino acids long. Here the CDR3 reads CASSQGAGEEKLFF. In DNA form, the CDR3 reads TGCGCCAGCAGCCAAGGGGCCGGAGAGGAAAAACTGTTTTTT.

This chain connects TRBV6-5 to TRBJ1-1; D is undetermined. V was cut by 8 bases and J by 2 bases, with 12 bases left in between. In germline, CDR1 is MNHEY, CDR2 SVGAGI. The CDR3 extends over 13 amino acids. Here the CDR3 reads CASFHKGNTEAFF. In nucleotides, the CDR3 is TGTGCCAGCTTCCACAAGGGAAACACTGAAGCTTTCTTT.

CDR3 in amino acids: CASSFRFDGTEAFF. CDR3 nucleotides: TGTGCCAGCAGCTTCCGGTTTGACGGCACTGAAGCTTTCTTT. This chain links TRBV6-1 with TRBJ1-1; D not certain. Trimming left V 6 bases short and J 4 bases short, with 15 bases between. Looked up from germline, CDR1 is MNHNS and CDR2 is SASEGT. This CDR3 region has 14 residues.